This TCR beta chain was identified during a study of blood T cell repertoires in COVID-19. As for the study in general: The United States, Italy and Spain supplied acute and convalescent COVID-19 samples.

Clinical histories supplied by participants themselves formed the basis of cohort assignment. CDR3 length: 15 amino acids. Trimming removed 2 bases from V and 9 bases from J; junction bases left unmatched: 11. CDR1 and CDR2 (germline): SGHKS, YYEKEE (reference sequence). The method was immunoSEQ multiplex PCR; TCRdb's version includes in-frame clones alone and lacks a portion of them. The table records 250,000 or so clones, 85% to 95% of them present only once. Input material: PBMCs or T cells enriched from blood (not recorded which). The source of this sequence is a man aged 35-49 years who had been exposed to COVID-19. This chain connects TRBV5-5 to TRBJ2-1; 7 positions match TRBD2. This CDR3 is CASSFRGEGQGEQFF. The CDR3, as DNA: TGTGCCAGCAGCTTTCGGGGGGAGGGCCAGGGTGAGCAGTTCTTC.